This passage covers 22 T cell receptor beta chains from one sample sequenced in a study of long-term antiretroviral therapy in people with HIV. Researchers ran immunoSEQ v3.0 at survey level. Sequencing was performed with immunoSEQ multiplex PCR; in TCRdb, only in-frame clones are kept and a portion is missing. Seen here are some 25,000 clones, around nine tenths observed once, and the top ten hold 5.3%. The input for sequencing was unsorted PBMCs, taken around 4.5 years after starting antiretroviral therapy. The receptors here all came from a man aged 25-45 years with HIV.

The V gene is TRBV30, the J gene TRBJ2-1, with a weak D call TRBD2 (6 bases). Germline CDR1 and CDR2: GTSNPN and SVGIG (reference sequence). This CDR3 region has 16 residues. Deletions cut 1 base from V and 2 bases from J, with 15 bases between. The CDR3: CAWSGVAGIPYNEQFF. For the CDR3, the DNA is TGTGCCTGGAGTGGTGTTGCGGGGATCCCCTACAATGAGCAGTTCTTC.

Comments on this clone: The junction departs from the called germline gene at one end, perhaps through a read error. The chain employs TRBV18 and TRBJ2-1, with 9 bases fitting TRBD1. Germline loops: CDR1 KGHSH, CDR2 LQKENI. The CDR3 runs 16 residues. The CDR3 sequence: CASSPQGASTYNEQFF. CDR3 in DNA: TGTGCCAGCTCCCCACAGGGGGCTAGCACCTACAATGAGCAGTTCTTC. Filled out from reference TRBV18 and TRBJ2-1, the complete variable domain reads NAGVMQNPRHLVRRRGQEARLRCSPMKGHSHVYWYRQLPEEGLKFMVYLQKENIIDESGMPKERFSAEFPKEGPSILRIQQVVRGDSAAYFCASSPQGASTYNEQFFGPGTRLTVL.

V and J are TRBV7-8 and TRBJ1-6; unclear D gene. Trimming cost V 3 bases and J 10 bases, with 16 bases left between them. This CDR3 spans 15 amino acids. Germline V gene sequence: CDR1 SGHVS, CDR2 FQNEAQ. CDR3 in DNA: TGTGCCAGCAGCTTCAGGCTTCCAGGAGGATCACCCCTCCACTTT. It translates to CASSFRLPGGSPLHF.

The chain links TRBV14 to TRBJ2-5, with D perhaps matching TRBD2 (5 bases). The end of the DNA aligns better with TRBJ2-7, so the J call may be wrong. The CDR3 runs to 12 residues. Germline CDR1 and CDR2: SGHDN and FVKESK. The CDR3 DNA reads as TGTGCCAGCAGCCTAGGAGGATACGAGCAGTACTTC. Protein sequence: CASSLGGYEQYF.

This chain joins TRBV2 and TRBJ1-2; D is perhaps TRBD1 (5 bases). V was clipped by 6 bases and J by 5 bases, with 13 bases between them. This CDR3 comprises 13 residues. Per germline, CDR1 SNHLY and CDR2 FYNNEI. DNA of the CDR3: TGTGCCAGCAGCGCAGGGTCCGGATATGGCTACACCTTC. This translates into CASSAGSGYGYTF.

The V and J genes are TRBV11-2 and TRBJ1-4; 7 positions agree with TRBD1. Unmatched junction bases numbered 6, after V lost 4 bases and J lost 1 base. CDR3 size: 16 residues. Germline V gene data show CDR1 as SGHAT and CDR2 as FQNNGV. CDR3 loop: CASSSNRGGTNEKLFF. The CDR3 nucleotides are TGTGCCAGCAGCTCCAACAGGGGAGGAACTAATGAAAAACTGTTTTTT.

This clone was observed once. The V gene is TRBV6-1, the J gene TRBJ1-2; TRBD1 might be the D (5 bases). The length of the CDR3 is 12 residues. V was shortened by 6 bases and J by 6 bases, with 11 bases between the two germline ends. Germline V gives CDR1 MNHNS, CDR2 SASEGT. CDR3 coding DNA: TGTGCCAGCAGCTGGGGCGGGAATGGCTACACCTTC. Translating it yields CASSWGGNGYTF.

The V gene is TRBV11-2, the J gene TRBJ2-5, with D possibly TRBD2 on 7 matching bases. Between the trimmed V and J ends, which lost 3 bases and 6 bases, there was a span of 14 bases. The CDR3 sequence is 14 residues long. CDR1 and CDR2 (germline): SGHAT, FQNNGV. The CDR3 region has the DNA TGTGCCAGCAGCTTCCCACAGGGAGGGCAGACCCAGTACTTC. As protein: CASSFPQGGQTQYF.

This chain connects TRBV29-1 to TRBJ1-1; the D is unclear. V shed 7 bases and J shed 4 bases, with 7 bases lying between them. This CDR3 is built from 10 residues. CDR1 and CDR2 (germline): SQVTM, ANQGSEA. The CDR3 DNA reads TGCAGCGGGGTCACCACTGAAGCTTTCTTT. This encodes CSGVTTEAFF.

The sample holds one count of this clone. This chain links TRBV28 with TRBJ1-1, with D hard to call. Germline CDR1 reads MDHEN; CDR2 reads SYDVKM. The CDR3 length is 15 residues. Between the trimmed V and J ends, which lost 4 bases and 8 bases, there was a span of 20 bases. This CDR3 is CASSSLPSYVNEAFF. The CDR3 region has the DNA TGTGCCAGCAGTTCCCTCCCCTCATATGTTAACGAAGCTTTCTTT.

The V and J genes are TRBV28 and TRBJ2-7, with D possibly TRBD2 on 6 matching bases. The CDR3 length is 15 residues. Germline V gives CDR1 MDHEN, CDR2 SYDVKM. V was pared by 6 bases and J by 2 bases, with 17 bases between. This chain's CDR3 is CASRRPGTGAYEQYF. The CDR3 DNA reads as TGTGCCAGCAGACGCCCAGGGACGGGGGCCTACGAGCAGTACTTC.

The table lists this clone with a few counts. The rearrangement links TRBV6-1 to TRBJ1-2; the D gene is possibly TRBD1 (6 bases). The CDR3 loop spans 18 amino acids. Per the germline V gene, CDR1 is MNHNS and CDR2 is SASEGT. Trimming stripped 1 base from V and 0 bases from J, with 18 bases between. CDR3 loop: CASSEDWSWGPSNYGYTF. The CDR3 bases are TGTGCCAGCAGTGAAGATTGGAGTTGGGGGCCATCTAACTATGGCTACACCTTC.

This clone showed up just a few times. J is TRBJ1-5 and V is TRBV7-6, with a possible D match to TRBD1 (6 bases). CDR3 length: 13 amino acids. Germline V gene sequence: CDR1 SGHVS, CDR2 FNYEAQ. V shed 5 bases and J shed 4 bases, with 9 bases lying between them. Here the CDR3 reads CASSLDRNQPQHF. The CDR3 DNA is TGTGCCAGCAGCCTTGACAGGAATCAGCCCCAGCATTTT. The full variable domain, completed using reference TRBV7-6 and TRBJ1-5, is GAGVSQSPRYKVTKRGQDVALRCDPISGHVSLYWYRQALGQGPEFLTYFNYEAQQDKSGLPNDRFSAERPEGSISTLTIQRTEQRDSAMYRCASSLDRNQPQHFGDGTRLSIL.

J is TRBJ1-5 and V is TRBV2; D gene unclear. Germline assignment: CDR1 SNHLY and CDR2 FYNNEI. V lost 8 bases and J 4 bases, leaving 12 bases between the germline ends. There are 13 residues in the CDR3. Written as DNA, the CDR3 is TGTGCCAGCTCACGGGCTTCAAATCAGCCCCAGCATTTT. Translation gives CASSRASNQPQHF.

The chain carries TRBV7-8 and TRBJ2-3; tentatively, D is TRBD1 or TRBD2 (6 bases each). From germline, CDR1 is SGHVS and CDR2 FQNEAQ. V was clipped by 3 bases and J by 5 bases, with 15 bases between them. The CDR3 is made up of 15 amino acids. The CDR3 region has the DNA TGTGCCAGCAGCTTGTTGGGGGGCCGGATAGATACGCAGTATTTT. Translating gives CASSLLGGRIDTQYF.

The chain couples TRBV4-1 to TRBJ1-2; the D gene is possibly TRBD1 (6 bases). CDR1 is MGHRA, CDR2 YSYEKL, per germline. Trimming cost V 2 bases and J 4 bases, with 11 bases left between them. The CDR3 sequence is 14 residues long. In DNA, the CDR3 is TGCGCCAGCAGCCAAACGACAGGCGTCTATGGCTACACCTTC. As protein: CASSQTTGVYGYTF.

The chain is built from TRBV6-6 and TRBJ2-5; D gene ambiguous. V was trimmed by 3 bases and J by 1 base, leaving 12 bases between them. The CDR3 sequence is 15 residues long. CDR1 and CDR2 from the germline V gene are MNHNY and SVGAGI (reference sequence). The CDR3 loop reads CASSYNARAQETQYF. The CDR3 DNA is TGTGCCAGCAGTTATAACGCCCGGGCCCAAGAGACCCAGTACTTC.

The DNA of the CDR3 is TGTGCCAGCAGGGACGGGGGAAACGAGCAGTACTTC. It yields the protein CASRDGGNEQYF. The chain couples TRBV2 to TRBJ2-7, with D perhaps matching TRBD2 (6 bases). Deletions cut 6 bases from V and 5 bases from J, with 11 bases between. Germline CDR1 reads SNHLY; CDR2 reads FYNNEI. This CDR3 comprises 12 residues.

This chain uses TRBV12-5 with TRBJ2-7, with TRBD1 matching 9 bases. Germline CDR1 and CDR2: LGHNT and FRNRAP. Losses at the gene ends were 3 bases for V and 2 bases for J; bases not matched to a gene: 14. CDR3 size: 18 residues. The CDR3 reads CASGFFRDRVISTYEQYF. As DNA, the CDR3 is TGTGCTAGTGGTTTTTTTCGGGACAGGGTAATTTCCACCTACGAGCAGTACTTC.

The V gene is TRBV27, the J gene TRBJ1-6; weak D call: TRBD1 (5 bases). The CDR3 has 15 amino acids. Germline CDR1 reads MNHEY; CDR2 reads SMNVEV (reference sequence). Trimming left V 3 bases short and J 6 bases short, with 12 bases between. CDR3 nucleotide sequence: TGTGCCAGCAGTTTTCAGGGCAGCCTTAATTCACCCCTCCACTTT. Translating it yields CASSFQGSLNSPLHF.

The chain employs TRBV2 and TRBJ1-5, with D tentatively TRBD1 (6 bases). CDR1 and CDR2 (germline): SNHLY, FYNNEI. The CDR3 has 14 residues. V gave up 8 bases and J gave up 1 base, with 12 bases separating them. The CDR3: CASCGTQSNQPQHF. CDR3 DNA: TGTGCCAGCTGCGGGACACAAAGCAATCAGCCCCAGCATTTT. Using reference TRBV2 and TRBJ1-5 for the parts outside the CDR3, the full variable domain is EPEVTQTPSHQVTQMGQEVILRCVPISNHLYFYWYRQILGQKVEFLVSFYNNEISEKSEIFDDQFSVERPDGSNFTLKIRSTKLEDSAMYFCASCGTQSNQPQHFGDGTRLSIL.

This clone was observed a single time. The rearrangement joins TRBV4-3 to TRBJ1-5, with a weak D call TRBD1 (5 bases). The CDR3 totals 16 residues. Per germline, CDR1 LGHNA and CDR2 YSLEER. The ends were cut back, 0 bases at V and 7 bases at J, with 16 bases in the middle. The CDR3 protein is CASSQDLAGRSQPQHF. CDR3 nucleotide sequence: TGCGCCAGCAGCCAAGATCTGGCAGGGAGGAGCCAGCCCCAGCATTTT.